The sequence of this T cell receptor (beta chain) was determined in a study of OX40 agonist ivuxolimab in advanced cancers. Study overall: Patients received ivuxolimab, an agonistic anti-OX40 (CD134) antibody.

Whole-study findings and limits: There was clonal expansion of CD4+ and CD8+ blood T cells by week 6 at 0.1 to 3.0 mg/kg.

Clones were read by immunoSEQ multiplex PCR, and TCRdb kept only the in-frame ones, dropping some. The sample gives under 45,000 clones, 78% of which show up once; around 13% is in the top ten. The V end was cut by 6 bases, the J end by 3 bases, with 20 bases between. CDR3 size: 17 residues. Germline V CDR1 and CDR2: MDHEN, SYDVKM. Concerning this clone: Its specificity is not known.

V usage is TRBV28 and J usage is TRBJ2-2; D might be TRBD2 (5 bases). The receptor comes from an adult with an advanced solid tumor such as melanoma, head and neck, liver or kidney cancer. Specimen: CD4+ or CD8+ T cells sorted from blood, collected in a trial of the OX40 agonist ivuxolimab. The CDR3: CASSQTGIQGYTGELFF. The CDR3 bases are TGTGCCAGCAGCCAAACCGGGATACAAGGGTACACCGGGGAGCTGTTTTTT.